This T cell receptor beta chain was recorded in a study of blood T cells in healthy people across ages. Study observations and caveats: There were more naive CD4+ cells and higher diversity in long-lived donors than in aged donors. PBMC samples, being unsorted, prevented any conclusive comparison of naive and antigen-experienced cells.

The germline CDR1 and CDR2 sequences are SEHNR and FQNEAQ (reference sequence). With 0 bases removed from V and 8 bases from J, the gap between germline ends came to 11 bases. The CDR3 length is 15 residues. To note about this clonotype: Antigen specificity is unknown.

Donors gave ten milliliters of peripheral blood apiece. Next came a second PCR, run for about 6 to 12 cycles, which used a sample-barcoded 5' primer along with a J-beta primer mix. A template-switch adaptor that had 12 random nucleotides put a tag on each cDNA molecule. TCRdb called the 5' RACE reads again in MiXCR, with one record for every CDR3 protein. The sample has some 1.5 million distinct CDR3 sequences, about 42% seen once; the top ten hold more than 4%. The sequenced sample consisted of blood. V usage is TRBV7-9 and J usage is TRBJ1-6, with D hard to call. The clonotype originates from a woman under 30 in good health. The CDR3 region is CASSLANNKDSPLHF. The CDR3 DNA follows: TGTGCCAGCAGCTTAGCCAATAACAAGGATTCACCCCTCCACTTT.